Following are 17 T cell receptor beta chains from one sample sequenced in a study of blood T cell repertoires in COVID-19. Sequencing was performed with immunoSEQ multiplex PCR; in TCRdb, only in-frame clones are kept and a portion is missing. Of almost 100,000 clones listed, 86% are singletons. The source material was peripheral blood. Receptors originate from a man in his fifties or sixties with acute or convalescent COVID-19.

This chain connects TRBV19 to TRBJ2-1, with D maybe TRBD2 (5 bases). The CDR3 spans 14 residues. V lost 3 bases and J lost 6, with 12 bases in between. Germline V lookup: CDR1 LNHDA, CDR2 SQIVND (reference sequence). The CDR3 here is CASSMGGLVNEQFF. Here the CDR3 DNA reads TGTGCCAGTAGTATGGGCGGGCTAGTCAATGAGCAGTTCTTC.

The CDR3 protein is CASRQGQNYEQYF. CDR3 DNA sequence: TGTGCCAGTCGACAGGGCCAAAACTACGAGCAGTACTTC. V usage is TRBV28 and J usage is TRBJ2-7, with TRBD1 matching 7 bases. Per the germline V gene, CDR1 is MDHEN and CDR2 is SYDVKM. The CDR3 length is 13 residues. After removal of 9 bases from V and 3 bases from J, the junction contained 8 bases not matched to a gene.

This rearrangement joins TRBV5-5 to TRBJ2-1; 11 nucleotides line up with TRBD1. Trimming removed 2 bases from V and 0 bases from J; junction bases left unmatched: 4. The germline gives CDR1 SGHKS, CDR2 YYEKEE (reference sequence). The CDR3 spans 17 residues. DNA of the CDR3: TGTGCCAGCAGCTTTTCCGGGACAGGGGGCTCCTACAATGAGCAGTTCTTC. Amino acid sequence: CASSFSGTGGSYNEQFF.

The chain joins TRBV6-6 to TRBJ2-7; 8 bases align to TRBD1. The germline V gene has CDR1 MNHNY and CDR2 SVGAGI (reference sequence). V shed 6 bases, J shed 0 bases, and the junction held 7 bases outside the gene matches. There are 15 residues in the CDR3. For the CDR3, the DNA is TGTGCCAGCAGGGCCCACAGGGGGAGCTCCTACGAGCAGTACTTC. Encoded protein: CASRAHRGSSYEQYF.

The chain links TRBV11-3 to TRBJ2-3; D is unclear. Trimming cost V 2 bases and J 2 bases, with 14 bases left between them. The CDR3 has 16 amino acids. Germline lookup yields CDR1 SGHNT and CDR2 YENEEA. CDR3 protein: CASSLFMTGITDTQYF. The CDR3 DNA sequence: TGTGCCAGCAGCTTATTTATGACGGGTATCACAGATACGCAGTATTTT. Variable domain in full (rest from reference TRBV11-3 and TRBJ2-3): EAGVVQSPRYKIIEKKQPVAFWCNPISGHNTLYWYLQNLGQGPELLIRYENEEAVDDSQLPKDRFSAERLKGVDSTLKIQPAELGDSAVYLCASSLFMTGITDTQYFGPGTRLTVL.

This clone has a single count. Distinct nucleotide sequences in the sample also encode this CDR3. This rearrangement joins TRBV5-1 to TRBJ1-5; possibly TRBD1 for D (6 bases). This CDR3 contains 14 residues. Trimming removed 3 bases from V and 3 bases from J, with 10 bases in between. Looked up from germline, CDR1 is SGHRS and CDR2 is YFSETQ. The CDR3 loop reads CASSSGQPNQPQHF. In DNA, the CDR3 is TGCGCCAGCAGCTCAGGACAGCCCAATCAGCCCCAGCATTTT.

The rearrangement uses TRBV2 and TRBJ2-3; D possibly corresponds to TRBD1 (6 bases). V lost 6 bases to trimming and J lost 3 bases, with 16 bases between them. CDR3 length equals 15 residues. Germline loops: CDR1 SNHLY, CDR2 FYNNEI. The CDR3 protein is CASRRSGTTTDTQYF. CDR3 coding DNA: TGTGCCAGCAGACGATCCGGGACAACAACAGATACGCAGTATTTT. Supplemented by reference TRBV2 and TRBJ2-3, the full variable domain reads EPEVTQTPSHQVTQMGQEVILRCVPISNHLYFYWYRQILGQKVEFLVSFYNNEISEKSEIFDDQFSVERPDGSNFTLKIRSTKLEDSAMYFCASRRSGTTTDTQYFGPGTRLTVL.

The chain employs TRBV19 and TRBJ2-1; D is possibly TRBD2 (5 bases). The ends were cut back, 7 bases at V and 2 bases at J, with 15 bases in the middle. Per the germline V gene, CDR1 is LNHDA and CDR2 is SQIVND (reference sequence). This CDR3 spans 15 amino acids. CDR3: CASTSSRAAYNEQFF. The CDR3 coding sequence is TGTGCCAGTACTTCATCGCGGGCTGCCTACAATGAGCAGTTCTTC.

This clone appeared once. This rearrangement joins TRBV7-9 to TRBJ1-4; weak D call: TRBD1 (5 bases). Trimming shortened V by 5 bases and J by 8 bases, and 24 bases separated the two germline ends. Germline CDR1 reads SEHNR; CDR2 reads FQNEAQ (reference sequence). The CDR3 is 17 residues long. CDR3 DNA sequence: TGTGCCAGCAGCCCCTTCGGCGTGGTAGGCCGGGGGGAAAAACTGTTTTTT. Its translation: CASSPFGVVGRGEKLFF. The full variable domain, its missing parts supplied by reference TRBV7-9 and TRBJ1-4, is DTGVSQNPRHKITKRGQNVTFRCDPISEHNRLYWYRQTLGQGPEFLTYFQNEAQLEKSRLLSDRFSAERPKGSFSTLEIQRTEQGDSAMYLCASSPFGVVGRGEKLFFGSGTQLSVL.

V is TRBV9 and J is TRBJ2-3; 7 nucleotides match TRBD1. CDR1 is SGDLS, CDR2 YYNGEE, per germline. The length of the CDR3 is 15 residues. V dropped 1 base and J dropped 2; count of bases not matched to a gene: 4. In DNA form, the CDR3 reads TGTGCCAGCAGCGTACAACAGGGGATCACAGATACGCAGTATTTT. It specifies CASSVQQGITDTQYF.

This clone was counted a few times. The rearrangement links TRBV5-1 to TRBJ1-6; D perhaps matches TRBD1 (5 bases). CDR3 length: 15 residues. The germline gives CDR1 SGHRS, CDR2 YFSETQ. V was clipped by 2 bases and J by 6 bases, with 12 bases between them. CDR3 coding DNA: TGCGCCAGCAGCTTTAACCAGGGCTCTAATTCACCCCTCCACTTT. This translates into CASSFNQGSNSPLHF.

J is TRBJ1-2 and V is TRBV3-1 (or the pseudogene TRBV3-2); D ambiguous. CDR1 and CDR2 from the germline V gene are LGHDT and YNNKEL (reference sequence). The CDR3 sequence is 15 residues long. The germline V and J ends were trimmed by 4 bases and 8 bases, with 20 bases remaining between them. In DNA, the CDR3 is TGTGCCAGCAGCCCGACTCGAGGCGGCGCAGCAGGCTACACCTTC. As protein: CASSPTRGGAAGYTF.

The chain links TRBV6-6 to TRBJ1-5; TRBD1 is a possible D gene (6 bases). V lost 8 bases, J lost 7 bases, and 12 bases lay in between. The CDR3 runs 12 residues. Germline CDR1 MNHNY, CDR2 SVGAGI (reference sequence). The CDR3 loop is CASGGGGQPQHF. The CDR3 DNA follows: TGTGCCAGCGGGGGGGGCGGGCAGCCCCAGCATTTT.

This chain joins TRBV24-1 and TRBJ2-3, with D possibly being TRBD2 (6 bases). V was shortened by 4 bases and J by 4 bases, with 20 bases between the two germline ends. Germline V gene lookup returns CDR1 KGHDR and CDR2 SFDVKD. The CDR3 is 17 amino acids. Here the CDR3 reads CATSDPTSSRGSDTQYF. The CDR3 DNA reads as TGTGCCACCAGTGACCCTACTAGCTCGAGGGGCTCAGATACGCAGTATTTT.

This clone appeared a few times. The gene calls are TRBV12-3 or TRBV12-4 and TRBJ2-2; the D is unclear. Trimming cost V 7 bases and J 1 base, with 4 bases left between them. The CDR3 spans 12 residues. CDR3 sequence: CASIQNTGELFF. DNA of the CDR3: TGTGCCAGCATTCAGAACACCGGGGAGCTGTTTTTT.

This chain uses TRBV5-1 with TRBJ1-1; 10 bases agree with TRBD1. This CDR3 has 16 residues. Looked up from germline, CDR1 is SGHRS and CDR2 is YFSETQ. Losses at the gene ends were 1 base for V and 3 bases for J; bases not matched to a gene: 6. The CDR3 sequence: CASSLSGTGADTEAFF. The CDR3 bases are TGCGCCAGCAGCTTGTCCGGGACAGGGGCCGACACTGAAGCTTTCTTT.

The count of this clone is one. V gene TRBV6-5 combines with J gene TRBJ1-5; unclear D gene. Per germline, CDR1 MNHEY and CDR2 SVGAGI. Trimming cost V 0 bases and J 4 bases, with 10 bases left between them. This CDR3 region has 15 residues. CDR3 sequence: CASSYSTSRNQPQHF. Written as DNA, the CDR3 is TGTGCCAGCAGTTACTCCACGTCCAGGAATCAGCCCCAGCATTTT.